The rows below give T cell receptor beta chains drawn from one sample of a study of metastatic and nonmetastatic thyroid tumors. MiXCR reprocessed the PCR reads for TCRdb. The data contain some 20,000 clones, about 24% of them singletons. Sequencing was performed on tumor tissue. The receptors derive from a female donor with papillary thyroid cancer or a benign thyroid nodule (not recorded which). Some clones in this sample may be carry-over from other donors' samples. Each CDR3 is given with its conserved first and last residue.

V gene: TRBV20-1; J gene: TRBJ2-7; CDR3 protein: CSARGGEQYF
V gene: TRBV7-8; J gene: TRBJ1-1; CDR3 protein: CASSATGTVIEALF
V gene: TRBV2; J gene: TRBJ2-2; CDR3 protein: CASSETSGSACSVAGELFF
V gene: TRBV2; J gene: TRBJ2-2; CDR3 protein: CASSETSGSAGSGDGELFF
V gene: TRBV20-1; J gene: TRBJ2-1; CDR3 protein: CSATGVSGRMYNEQFF
V gene: TRBV20-1; J gene: TRBJ2-1; CDR3 protein: CSARGLGLGRYNEQFF
V gene: TRBV5-1; J gene: TRBJ2-2; CDR3 protein: CASSLDSGYAGELFF
V gene: TRBV5-6; J gene: TRBJ2-7; CDR3 protein: CASSSRTEGLLEQCF
V gene: TRBV4-2; J gene: TRBJ2-1; CDR3 protein: CASSQERWGTGPPSYNEQFF
V gene: TRBV20-1; J gene: TRBJ2-1; CDR3 protein: CSARAPAAYSSYNEQLF
V gene: TRBV20-1; J gene: NA; CDR3 protein: CSARHFWDRAVGVETQYF
V gene: TRBV5-1; J gene: TRBJ1-3; CDR3 protein: CASSLDRHPSGNTTYF
V gene: TRBV5-6; J gene: TRBJ1-1; CDR3 protein: CASSGGVEAFF
V gene: TRBV6-2/TRBV6-3; J gene: TRBJ2-1; CDR3 protein: CASRQTQLTYNEQFF
V gene: TRBV6-1; J gene: TRBJ2-7; CDR3 protein: CASSEPQGFSEHYF
V gene: TRBV29-1; J gene: TRBJ2-3; CDR3 protein: CSAEWGVSDTQYF
V gene: TRBV20-1; J gene: TRBJ2-3; CDR3 protein: CSASRSDTQYF
V gene: TRBV19; J gene: TRBJ1-6; CDR3 protein: CASSDRGGSPLHF
V gene: TRBV6-1; J gene: TRBJ2-3; CDR3 protein: CASSPGDSSTDTQYF
V gene: TRBV19; J gene: TRBJ1-6; CDR3 protein: CASSDRRYSPLHF
V gene: TRBV7-2; J gene: TRBJ1-2; CDR3 protein: CASSHDLAYGYTF
V gene: TRBV20-1; J gene: TRBJ2-7; CDR3 protein: CSAWDSSYEQYF
V gene: TRBV20-1; J gene: TRBJ2-7; CDR3 protein: CSARDSGTGGYEQYF
V gene: TRBV19; J gene: TRBJ2-1; CDR3 protein: CASSRRGGYSYNEQFF
V gene: TRBV6-1; J gene: TRBJ1-1; CDR3 protein: CASRRQWNTEAFF
V gene: TRBV9; J gene: TRBJ2-1; CDR3 protein: CASSLGEGGRVGNEQFF
V gene: TRBV9; J gene: TRBJ2-3; CDR3 protein: CASSVEASGGDTQYF
V gene: TRBV20-1; J gene: TRBJ2-2; CDR3 protein: CSARVAGGSTGELFF
V gene: TRBV2; J gene: TRBJ1-1; CDR3 protein: CASRELGRAFF
V gene: TRBV6-2/TRBV6-3; J gene: TRBJ2-5; CDR3 protein: CASTRGTGQETQYF
V gene: TRBV3-1; J gene: TRBJ1-6; CDR3 protein: CASSRRGNSPLHF
V gene: TRBV30; J gene: TRBJ2-3; CDR3 protein: CAWSVDFTDTQYF
V gene: TRBV18; J gene: TRBJ1-3; CDR3 protein: CASSQTRGASGNTIYF
V gene: TRBV28; J gene: TRBJ2-3; CDR3 protein: CASSWVIGLAGGAAQYF
V gene: TRBV28; J gene: TRBJ1-5; CDR3 protein: CASRGTPNQPQHF
V gene: TRBV28; J gene: TRBJ1-5; CDR3 protein: CASSLPAGMVNQPQHF
V gene: TRBV20-1; J gene: TRBJ1-4; CDR3 protein: CSAHTGSTNEKLFF